The 28 T cell receptor beta chains given below trace back to one sample, sequenced in a study of blood T cell repertoires in COVID-19. Profiled with immunoSEQ multiplex PCR; TCRdb holds only in-frame clones, not every one. The table lists roughly 120,000 clones, roughly 88% of them singletons. What was sequenced was peripheral blood. The receptors derive from a woman in her forties or fifties with active or convalescent COVID-19.

This chain joins TRBV7-6 and TRBJ2-7; maybe TRBD2 (6 bases). The germline CDR1 and CDR2 sequences are SGHVS and FNYEAQ. This CDR3 region has 14 residues. V lost 5 bases and J lost 9, with 20 bases in between. CDR3 loop: CASSPGGTVPVQYF. The CDR3 coding sequence is TGTGCCAGCAGCCCAGGCGGGACCGTCCCGGTGCAGTACTTC.

This clone was picked up a small number of times. The chain uses TRBV4-1 and TRBJ2-7; TRBD2 matches at 7 bases. The CDR3 has 16 amino acids. Germline values: CDR1 MGHRA, CDR2 YSYEKL. Trimming removed 0 bases from V and 4 bases from J; junction bases left unmatched: 9. The DNA of the CDR3 is TGCGCCAGCAGCCAAGAAGTCCGGCTAGCGGCATACGAGCAGTACTTC. It specifies CASSQEVRLAAYEQYF.

This sequence joins TRBV3-1 (or the pseudogene TRBV3-2) and TRBJ2-1; D perhaps matches TRBD2 (6 bases). Germline loops: CDR1 LGHDT, CDR2 YNNKEL (reference sequence). There are 15 residues in the CDR3. Trimming cost V 7 bases and J 3 bases, with 16 bases left between them. CDR3 region: CASKLGRGYYNEQFF. DNA of the CDR3: TGTGCCAGCAAGTTAGGGCGGGGATACTACAATGAGCAGTTCTTC.

The rearrangement joins TRBV9 to TRBJ2-7; D is perhaps TRBD2 (7 bases). The CDR3 runs 15 residues. CDR1 is SGDLS, CDR2 YYNGEE, per germline. Trimming cost V 0 bases and J 1 base, with 11 bases left between them. CDR3 protein: CASSVGAGASYEQYF. The DNA of the CDR3 is TGTGCCAGCAGCGTAGGTGCGGGGGCTTCCTACGAGCAGTACTTC.

This clone occurred many times. V and J are TRBV27 and TRBJ2-7; maybe TRBD1 (5 bases). Germline V CDR1 and CDR2: MNHEY, SMNVEV (reference sequence). Deletions cut 2 bases from V and 3 bases from J, with 14 bases between. The CDR3 has 15 residues. The CDR3 DNA follows: TGTGCCAGCAGTTTAAGTATAGGGGCAATCTACGAGCAGTACTTC. As protein: CASSLSIGAIYEQYF.

The chain has TRBV29-1 and TRBJ1-1; D call uncertain. The CDR3 length is 10 residues. V gave up 6 bases and J gave up 7 bases, with 9 bases separating them. Per germline, CDR1 SQVTM and CDR2 ANQGSEA. The CDR3 sequence: CSVLAGEAFF. As DNA, the CDR3 is TGCAGCGTACTTGCAGGTGAAGCTTTCTTT.

The chain uses TRBV28 and TRBJ2-3; the D gene is possibly TRBD1 (6 bases). The CDR3 sequence is 14 residues long. V lost 5 bases, J lost 2 bases, and 11 bases lay in between. Germline V gives CDR1 MDHEN, CDR2 SYDVKM. The CDR3 region has the DNA TGTGCCAGCAGTGGACAGTATTTCACAGATACGCAGTATTTT. Amino acid sequence: CASSGQYFTDTQYF.

The CDR3 loop reads CASSFDRAFSGNTIYF. Written as DNA, the CDR3 is TGTGCCAGCAGCTTCGACAGGGCCTTCTCTGGAAACACCATATATTTT. This rearrangement joins TRBV11-2 to TRBJ1-3; 7 positions match TRBD1. This CDR3 region has 16 residues. Trimming removed 3 bases from V and 0 bases from J; junction bases left unmatched: 5. Germline CDR1 is SGHAT and CDR2 is FQNNGV. The full variable domain, in which reference TRBV11-2 and TRBJ1-3 provide the parts outside the CDR3, is EAGVAQSPRYKIIEKRQSVAFWCNPISGHATLYWYQQILGQGPKLLIQFQNNGVVDDSQLPKDRFSAERLKGVDSTLKIQPAKLEDSAVYLCASSFDRAFSGNTIYFGEGSWLTVV.

The chain carries TRBV6-5 and TRBJ2-2; weak D call: TRBD2 (6 bases). The CDR3 sequence is 14 residues long. V shed 10 bases and J shed 4 bases, with 16 bases lying between them. The V gene's germline CDR1 is MNHEY and CDR2 SVGAGI. Here the CDR3 reads CATRRAASTGELFF. CDR3 bases: TGTGCCACTCGGAGGGCCGCGAGCACCGGGGAGCTGTTTTTT.

V and J are TRBV7-8 and TRBJ2-7; tentative D call: TRBD1 (6 bases). The germline CDR1 and CDR2 sequences are SGHVS and FQNEAQ. The ends were cut back, 1 base at V and 1 base at J, with 11 bases in the middle. The CDR3 runs 15 residues. CDR3: CASSLGRTVSYEQYF. The CDR3 DNA follows: TGTGCCAGCAGCTTAGGTAGGACAGTATCCTACGAGCAGTACTTC. Using reference TRBV7-8 and TRBJ2-7 for the parts outside the CDR3, the full variable domain is GAGVSQSPRYKVAKRGQDVALRCDPISGHVSLFWYQQALGQGPEFLTYFQNEAQLDKSGLPSDRFFAERPEGSVSTLKIQRTQQEDSAVYLCASSLGRTVSYEQYFGPGTRLTVT.

This chain links TRBV19 with TRBJ1-4; D remains ambiguous. Germline assignment: CDR1 LNHDA and CDR2 SQIVND (reference sequence). The CDR3 runs 15 residues. The V end lost 6 bases, the J end lost 5 bases, and 16 bases lay between the germline ends. CDR3: CASSTEISYNEKLFF. Written as DNA, the CDR3 is TGTGCCAGTAGCACGGAGATCAGTTACAATGAAAAACTGTTTTTT.

CDR3 region: CASSLGLAGGVGTNTQYF. CDR3 DNA sequence: TGTGCCAGCAGCTTGGGACTAGCGGGAGGCGTGGGGACAAATACGCAGTATTTT. The gene calls are TRBV5-4 and TRBJ2-3; 13 bases are a match to TRBD2. CDR1 and CDR2 (germline): SGHNT, YYREEE (reference sequence). The V gene end was trimmed by 0 bases and the J gene end by 7 bases; junction bases not matched to a gene: 11. CDR3 length: 18 residues.

The chain is built from TRBV10-3 and TRBJ2-1; 10 bases align to TRBD1. The CDR3 covers 15 residues. V was pared by 6 bases and J by 2 bases, with 4 bases of the junction left unmatched. Germline CDR1 ENHRY, CDR2 SYGVKD. CDR3 in DNA: TGTGCCATCAGCTCCGGGACAGGGGCCTACAATGAGCAGTTCTTC. Its translation: CAISSGTGAYNEQFF.

Comments on this clone: At one end, the junction sequence differs from germline, possibly due to a read error. This chain connects TRBV7-8 to TRBJ2-1; D is perhaps TRBD2 (6 bases). This CDR3 is built from 12 residues. Germline V lookup: CDR1 SGHVS, CDR2 FQNEAQ. CDR3 sequence reads: CASSAGDSLGIF. The CDR3 DNA follows: TGTGCCAGCAGCGCCGGGGACTCTCTGGGGATCTTC.

This chain connects TRBV7-2 to TRBJ2-7, with 9 bases identical to TRBD2. V lost 5 bases, J lost 6 bases, and 14 bases stayed unmatched. The CDR3 consists of 16 residues. The germline CDR1 and CDR2 sequences are SGHTA and FQGNSA. The CDR3 DNA reads TGTGCCAGCAGCGGATTAGCGGGAGAGCGTTTTGGCGAGCAGTACTTC. It is translated as CASSGLAGERFGEQYF.

The chain uses TRBV9 and TRBJ2-7; 8 bases are a match to TRBD2. CDR3 length: 15 residues. The germline CDR1 and CDR2 sequences are SGDLS and YYNGEE. The J segment lost 3 bases and the V segment lost 2 bases, leaving 7 bases of the junction unmatched. CDR3 DNA sequence: TGTGCCAGCAGCGTTGGGGCGGGAGGACACTACGAGCAGTACTTC. Its protein is CASSVGAGGHYEQYF.

This chain joins TRBV28 and TRBJ1-5, with TRBD1 matching 9 bases. V shed 1 base, J shed 0 bases, and the junction held 4 bases outside the gene matches. Germline values: CDR1 MDHEN, CDR2 SYDVKM. The CDR3 is 17 residues long. CDR3 residues: CASSLSQGASSNQPQHF. The CDR3 nucleotides read TGTGCCAGCAGTTTATCACAGGGGGCGAGTAGCAATCAGCCCCAGCATTTT.

The chain carries TRBV28 and TRBJ2-5, with 11 bases lining up with TRBD2. CDR1 is MDHEN, CDR2 SYDVKM, per germline. J lost 4 bases, V lost 5 bases, and 9 bases had no gene match. This CDR3 has 16 amino acids. The CDR3 DNA reads TGTGCCAGCAGTCTAGCGGGAGGTAGCCGGATAGAGACCCAGTACTTC. It encodes CASSLAGGSRIETQYF.

V gene TRBV6-2 or TRBV6-3 combines with J gene TRBJ1-1; a possible D gene is TRBD1 (6 bases). The CDR3 extends over 16 amino acids. The V and J ends lost 0 bases and 4 bases respectively, with 15 bases between them. Germline V lookup: CDR1 MNHEY, CDR2 SVGEGT. DNA for the CDR3: TGTGCCAGCAGTTACTCACCAGGGGAAGGTGGCACTGAAGCTTTCTTT. This translates into CASSYSPGEGGTEAFF.

The genes are TRBV27 and TRBJ2-4; 7 nucleotides agree with TRBD2. Per the germline V gene, CDR1 is MNHEY and CDR2 is SMNVEV (reference sequence). V shed 6 bases and J 9 bases; nucleotides not matched to a gene: 14. This CDR3 comprises 15 residues. CDR3: CASSLYGRASVIQYF. CDR3 sequence (DNA): TGTGCCAGCAGCCTTTATGGGAGGGCTTCGGTCATTCAGTACTTC.

The chain is built from TRBV9 and TRBJ1-2; a weak D match, TRBD1 (5 bases). V dropped 3 bases and J dropped 3 bases, with 15 bases sitting between them. Germline V gene lookup returns CDR1 SGDLS and CDR2 YYNGEE. The CDR3 has 15 residues. This CDR3 is CASSAGGLGDYGYTF. The CDR3 DNA reads TGTGCCAGCAGCGCCGGGGGTTTGGGGGACTATGGCTACACCTTC. Based on the CDR3 plus reference TRBV9 and TRBJ1-2, the full variable domain is DSGVTQTPKHLITATGQRVTLRCSPRSGDLSVYWYQQSLDQGLQFLIQYYNGEERAKGNILERFSAQQFPDLHSELNLSSLELGDSALYFCASSAGGLGDYGYTFGSGTRLTVV.

V and J are TRBV27 and TRBJ1-1; maybe TRBD1 (6 bases). The CDR3 spans 14 residues. Germline CDR1 is MNHEY and CDR2 is SMNVEV (reference sequence). The germline V and J ends were trimmed by 3 bases and 6 bases, with 14 bases remaining between them. This CDR3 is CASSLRVAGAEAFF. CDR3 nucleotide sequence: TGTGCCAGCAGTTTGCGAGTAGCAGGGGCTGAAGCTTTCTTT.

The rearrangement joins TRBV6-4 to TRBJ2-1; 12 bases map to TRBD2. Germline lookup yields CDR1 MRHNA and CDR2 SNTAGT. V lost 8 bases to trimming and J lost 8 bases; unmatched junction nucleotides: 10. The CDR3 sequence is 15 residues long. The CDR3 coding sequence is TGTGCCAGCGCGAGGACTAGCGGGATGTCGGATGAGCAGTTCTTC. Residues: CASARTSGMSDEQFF.

The rearrangement uses TRBV5-6 and TRBJ2-7, with 11 bases aligning to TRBD2. Germline V gene lookup returns CDR1 SGHDT and CDR2 YYEEEE. After removal of 0 bases from V and 2 bases from J, the junction contained 10 bases not matched to a gene. This CDR3 region has 18 residues. The CDR3 DNA sequence: TGTGCCAGCAGCTTGGAGTCTAGCGGGAGGTTTTTAACCTACGAGCAGTACTTC. Protein: CASSLESSGRFLTYEQYF.

The genes are TRBV28 and TRBJ1-4; D remains ambiguous. CDR1 and CDR2 from the germline V gene are MDHEN and SYDVKM. CDR3 length equals 15 residues. V lost 6 bases and J 6 bases, leaving 17 bases between the germline ends. CDR3: CASSPHGSPYEKLFF. CDR3 DNA sequence: TGTGCCAGCAGCCCTCATGGGAGTCCATATGAAAAACTGTTTTTT.

This clone has only one observation. The chain recombines TRBV5-4 with TRBJ2-6; D remains unclear. V dropped 4 bases and J dropped 3 bases, with 14 bases sitting between them. The CDR3 totals 16 residues. Germline V gene lookup returns CDR1 SGHNT and CDR2 YYREEE (reference sequence). The CDR3 DNA reads TGTGCCAGCAGCGGAGCCTACTTAGGTGGGGCCAACGTCCTGACTTTC. Translation: CASSGAYLGGANVLTF.

This clone was recorded only once. The rearrangement uses TRBV5-6 and TRBJ2-3; 9 bases match TRBD2. CDR3 size: 17 residues. Per the germline V gene, CDR1 is SGHDT and CDR2 is YYEEEE. V dropped 0 bases and J dropped 0; count of bases not matched to a gene: 5. The chain's CDR3 is CASSLVASGASTDTQYF. CDR3 coding DNA: TGTGCCAGCAGCTTGGTGGCTAGCGGGGCTAGCACAGATACGCAGTATTTT.

The rearrangement joins TRBV6-2 or TRBV6-3 to TRBJ2-7, with a tentative D call TRBD1 (6 bases). The CDR3 sequence is 12 residues long. Germline V gene sequence: CDR1 MNHEY, CDR2 SVGEGT. Trimming shortened V by 4 bases and J by 3 bases, and 7 bases separated the two germline ends. The DNA for the CDR3 is TGTGCCAGCAGTTTGACAGGCTACGAGCAGTACTTC. It translates to CASSLTGYEQYF.